This T cell receptor beta chain was obtained from a study of T cells in tumors after PD-1 blockade. Study at large: During anti-PD-1 treatment, some patients continued daily vismodegib 150 mg. On average, tumor samples gave some 26,000 TCR templates and around 6,300 unique clonotypes.

Treatment was either pembrolizumab 200 mg every 3 weeks or cemiplimab 350 mg every 2 weeks. Here immunoSEQ multiplex PCR was the method, and the copy in TCRdb shows in-frame clones only, minus some. The sample has 12,000 to 15,000 clones, 55% to 70% seen once. The trim removed 0 bases at V and 3 bases at J, leaving 4 bases unmatched. The CDR3 runs 16 residues. The germline V gene has CDR1 LGHNA and CDR2 YNFKEQ. V gene TRBV4-2 combines with J gene TRBJ2-1, with 8 bases identical to TRBD2. This receptor was identified in a human donor with cutaneous squamous cell carcinoma. The sample was tumor tissue, taken after anti-PD-1 treatment. The CDR3 DNA reads TGTGCCAGCAGCCAAGACCTAGCGGGTAGCTACAATGAGCAGTTCTTC. Encoded protein: CASSQDLAGSYNEQFF.